This T cell receptor beta chain was profiled in a study of T cell repertoires in cytomegalovirus infection. In the study overall: HLA-B-restricted CMV epitopes that are well studied, plus recently identified HLA-C-restricted ones, were used by the study. Indications came from public TCR beta signatures; they pointed to CMV infection and to a matching HLA type.

TCRdb used MiXCR to reprocess the reads, holding one entry per CDR3 protein. The sample shows around 770,000 distinct CDR3 sequences, 25% to 35% of them seen only once. The length of the CDR3 is 14 residues. J was trimmed by 6 bases and V by 6 bases; bases with no gene match: 6. Study findings and constraints: Carriers of CMV plus the relevant HLA were identified by cumulative public TCR beta family frequency. The study found HLA-C-restricted CMV-specific TCR beta clonotypes dominating the ex vivo response.

Regarding this clonotype: Its antigen is unidentified.

This receptor was taken from a human donor in good health (CMV status not recorded). Some clones in this sample may be carry-over from other donors' samples. The chain combines TRBV12-3 or TRBV12-4 with TRBJ1-5; 9 bases are shared with TRBD1. This sample comprised cultured CD8+ T cells from PBMCs, obtained from culture after CMV antigen stimulation. CDR3 loop: CASRPTGGSQPQHF. In DNA form, the CDR3 reads TGTGCCAGCAGACCGACAGGGGGTAGTCAGCCCCAGCATTTT.